Sequencing of this T cell receptor (beta chain) was carried out in a study of prognosis after radiotherapy for stage I lung cancer. Findings of the study overall: Unique TCR clone counts dropped after stereotactic body radiation therapy, from a median of approximately 9,600 to 7,200.

Looked up from germline, CDR1 is SGHRS and CDR2 is YFSETQ. With 0 bases removed from V and 1 base from J, the gap between germline ends came to 4 bases. CDR3 length: 13 amino acids. Amplicons of TCR beta CDR3 were generated from genomic DNA by two-round multiplex PCR. The use of primers specific to each TRBV and TRBJ gene characterized first-round PCR. TCRdb called the multiplex PCR reads again in MiXCR, with one record for every CDR3 protein. The data hold more than 12,000 distinct CDR3 sequences, with 31% observed a single time. This clonotype was detected ten times or more. Antigen specificity is unknown.

This material consisted of PBMCs, taken before or after stereotactic body radiation therapy (not recorded which). This TCR was sampled from a donor aged 50 or older with non-small cell lung cancer. This chain uses TRBV5-1 with TRBJ1-1, with unresolved D. In DNA form, the CDR3 reads TGCGCCAGCAGCTTGGATTGGAACACTGAAGCTTTCTTT. Residues: CASSLDWNTEAFF. The whole variable domain, filled in from reference TRBV5-1 and TRBJ1-1, reads KAGVTQTPRYLIKTRGQQVTLSCSPISGHRSVSWYQQTPGQGLQFLFEYFSETQRNKGNFPGRFSGRQFSNSRSEMNVSTLELGDSALYLCASSLDWNTEAFFGQGTRLTVV.